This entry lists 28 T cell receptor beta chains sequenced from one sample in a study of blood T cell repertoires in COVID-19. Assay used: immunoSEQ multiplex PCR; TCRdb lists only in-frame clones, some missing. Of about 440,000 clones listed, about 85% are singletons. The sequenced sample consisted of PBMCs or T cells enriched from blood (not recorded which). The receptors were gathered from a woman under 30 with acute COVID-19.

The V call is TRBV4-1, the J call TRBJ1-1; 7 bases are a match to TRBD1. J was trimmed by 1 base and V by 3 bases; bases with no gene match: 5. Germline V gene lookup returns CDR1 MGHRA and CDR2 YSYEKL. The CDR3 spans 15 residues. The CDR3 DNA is TGCGCCAGCAGCCATGTGGGACAGTCGAACACTGAAGCTTTCTTT. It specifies CASSHVGQSNTEAFF.

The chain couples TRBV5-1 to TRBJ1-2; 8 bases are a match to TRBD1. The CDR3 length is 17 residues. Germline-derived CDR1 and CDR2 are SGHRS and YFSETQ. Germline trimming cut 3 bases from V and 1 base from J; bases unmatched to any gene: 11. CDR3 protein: CASSSRTGNLGNYGYTF. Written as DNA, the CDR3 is TGCGCCAGCAGCTCGAGGACAGGGAATTTGGGTAACTATGGCTACACCTTC.

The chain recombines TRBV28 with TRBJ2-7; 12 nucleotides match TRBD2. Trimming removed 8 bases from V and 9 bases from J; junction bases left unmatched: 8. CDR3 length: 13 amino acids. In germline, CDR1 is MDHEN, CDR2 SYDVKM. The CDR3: CASGSLTSGRQYF. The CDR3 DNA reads TGTGCCAGCGGATCCTTGACTAGCGGGAGGCAGTACTTC.

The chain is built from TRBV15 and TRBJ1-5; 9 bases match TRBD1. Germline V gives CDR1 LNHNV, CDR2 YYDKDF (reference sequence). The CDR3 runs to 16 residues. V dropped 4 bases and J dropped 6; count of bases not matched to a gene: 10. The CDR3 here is CATSMDRGGLGQPQHF. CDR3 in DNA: TGTGCCACCAGCATGGACAGGGGAGGGCTAGGTCAGCCCCAGCATTTT.

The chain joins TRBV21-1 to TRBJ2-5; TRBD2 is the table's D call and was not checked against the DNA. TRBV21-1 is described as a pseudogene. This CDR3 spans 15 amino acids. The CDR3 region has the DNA TGTGCCAGCAGCAATGGAGGGAGAGAACAAGAGACCCAGTACTTC. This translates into CASSNGGREQETQYF.

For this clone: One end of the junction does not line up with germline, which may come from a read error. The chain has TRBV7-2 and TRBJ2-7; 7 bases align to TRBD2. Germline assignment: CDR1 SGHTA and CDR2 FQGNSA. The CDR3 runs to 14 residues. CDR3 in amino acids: CASSLSSGTYAQYF. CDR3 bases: TGTGCCAGCAGCTTATCTAGCGGAACCTACGCGCAGTACTTC.

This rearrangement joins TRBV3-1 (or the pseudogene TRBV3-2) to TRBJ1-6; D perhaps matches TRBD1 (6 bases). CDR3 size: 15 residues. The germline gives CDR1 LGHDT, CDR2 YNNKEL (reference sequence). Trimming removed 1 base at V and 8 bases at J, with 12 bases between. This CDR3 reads CASSQGRGWYSPLHF. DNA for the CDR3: TGTGCCAGCAGCCAAGGTAGGGGGTGGTATTCACCCCTCCACTTT.

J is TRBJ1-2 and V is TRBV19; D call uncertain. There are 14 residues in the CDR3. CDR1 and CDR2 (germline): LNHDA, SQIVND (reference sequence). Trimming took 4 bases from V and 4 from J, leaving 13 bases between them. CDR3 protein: CASSTEGFGYGYTF. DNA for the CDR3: TGTGCCAGTAGTACCGAGGGCTTCGGCTATGGCTACACCTTC.

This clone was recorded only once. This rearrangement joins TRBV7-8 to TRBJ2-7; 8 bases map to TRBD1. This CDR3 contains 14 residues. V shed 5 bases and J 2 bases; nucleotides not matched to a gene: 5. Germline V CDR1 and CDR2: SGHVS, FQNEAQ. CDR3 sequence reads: CASSRPGQAYEQYF. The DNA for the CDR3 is TGTGCCAGCAGCCGACCGGGACAGGCCTACGAGCAGTACTTC.

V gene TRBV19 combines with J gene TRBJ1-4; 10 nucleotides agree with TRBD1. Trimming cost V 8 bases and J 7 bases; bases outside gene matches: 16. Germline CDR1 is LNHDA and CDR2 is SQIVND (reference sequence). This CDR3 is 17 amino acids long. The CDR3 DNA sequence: TGTGCCAGTCAGGGGACTGGGACAGGGGAGTTCAGTGAAAAACTGTTTTTT. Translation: CASQGTGTGEFSEKLFF.

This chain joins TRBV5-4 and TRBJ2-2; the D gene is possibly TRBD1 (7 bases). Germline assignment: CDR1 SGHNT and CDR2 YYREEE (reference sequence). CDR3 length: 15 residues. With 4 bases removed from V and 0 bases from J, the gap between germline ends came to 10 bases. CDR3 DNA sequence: TGTGCCAGCAGCGCGGGACAGCCGAACACCGGGGAGCTGTTTTTT. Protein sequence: CASSAGQPNTGELFF.

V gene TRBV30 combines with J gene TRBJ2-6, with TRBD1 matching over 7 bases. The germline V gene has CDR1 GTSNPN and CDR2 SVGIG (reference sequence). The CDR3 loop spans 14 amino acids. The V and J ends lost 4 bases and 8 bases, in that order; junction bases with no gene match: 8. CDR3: CAWNQDRVSNVLTF. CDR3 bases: TGTGCCTGGAATCAAGACAGGGTATCCAACGTCCTGACTTTC.

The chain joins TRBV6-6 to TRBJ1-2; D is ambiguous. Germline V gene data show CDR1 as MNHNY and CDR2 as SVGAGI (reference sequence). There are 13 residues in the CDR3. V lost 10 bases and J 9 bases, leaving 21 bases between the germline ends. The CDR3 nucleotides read TGTGCCACCCCAGGAGAGGGCCGGGAACGCTACACCTTC. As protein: CATPGEGRERYTF.

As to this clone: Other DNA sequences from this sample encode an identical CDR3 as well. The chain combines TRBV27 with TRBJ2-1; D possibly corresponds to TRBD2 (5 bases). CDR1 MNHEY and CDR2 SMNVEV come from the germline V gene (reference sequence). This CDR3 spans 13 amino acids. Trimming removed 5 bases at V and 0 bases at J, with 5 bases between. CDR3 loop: CASSTSSYNEQFF. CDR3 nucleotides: TGTGCCAGCAGTACTAGCTCCTACAATGAGCAGTTCTTC.

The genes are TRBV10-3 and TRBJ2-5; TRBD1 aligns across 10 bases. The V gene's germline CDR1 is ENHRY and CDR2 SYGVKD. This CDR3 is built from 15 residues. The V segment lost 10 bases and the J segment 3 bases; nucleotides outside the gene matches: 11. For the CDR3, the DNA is TGTGCCACCGGAGTTCAGGGACAGGGGAAAGAGACCCAGTACTTC. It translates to CATGVQGQGKETQYF.

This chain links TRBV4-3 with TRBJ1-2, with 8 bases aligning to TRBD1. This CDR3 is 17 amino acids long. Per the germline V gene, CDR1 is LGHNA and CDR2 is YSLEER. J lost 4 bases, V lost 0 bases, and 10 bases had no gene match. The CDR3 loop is CASSQDYGQGEIYGYTF. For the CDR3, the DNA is TGCGCCAGCAGCCAAGATTATGGACAGGGAGAGATCTATGGCTACACCTTC.

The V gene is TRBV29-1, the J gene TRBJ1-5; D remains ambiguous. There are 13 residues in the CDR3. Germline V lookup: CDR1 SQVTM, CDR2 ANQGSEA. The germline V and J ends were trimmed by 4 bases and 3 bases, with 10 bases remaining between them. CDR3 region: CSVGRGINQPQHF. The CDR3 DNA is TGCAGCGTTGGGCGGGGAATCAATCAGCCCCAGCATTTT.

In DNA, the CDR3 is TGTGCCAGCAGCGTAGGAGGGACTAGCGGGAGTGATGAGCAGTTCTTC. Its translation is CASSVGGTSGSDEQFF. J is TRBJ2-1 and V is TRBV9; 14 nucleotides agree with TRBD2. The J segment lost 8 bases and the V segment lost 0 bases, leaving 4 bases of the junction unmatched. CDR3 length: 16 amino acids. Looked up from germline, CDR1 is SGDLS and CDR2 is YYNGEE.

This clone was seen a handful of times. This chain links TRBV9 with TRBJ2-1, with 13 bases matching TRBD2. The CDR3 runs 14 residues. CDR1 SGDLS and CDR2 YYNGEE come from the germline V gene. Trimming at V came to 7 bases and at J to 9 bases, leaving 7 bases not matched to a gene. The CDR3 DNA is TGTGCCAGCGGACCGGGACTAGCGGGATCTGAGCAGTTCTTC. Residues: CASGPGLAGSEQFF.

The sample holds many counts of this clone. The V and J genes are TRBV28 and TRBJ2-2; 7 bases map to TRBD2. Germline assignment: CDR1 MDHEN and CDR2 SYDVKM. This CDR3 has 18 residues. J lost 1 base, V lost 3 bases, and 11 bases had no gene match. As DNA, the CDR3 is TGTGCCAGCAGTTTGCCCCCCCCTCCTAGCGGGAACACCGGGGAGCTGTTTTTT. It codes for CASSLPPPPSGNTGELFF.

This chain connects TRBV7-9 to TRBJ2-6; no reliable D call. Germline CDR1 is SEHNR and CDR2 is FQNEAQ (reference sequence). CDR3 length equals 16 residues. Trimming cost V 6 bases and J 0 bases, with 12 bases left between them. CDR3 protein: CASRNSVTSGANVLTF. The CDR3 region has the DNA TGTGCCAGCAGAAACTCGGTAACCTCTGGGGCCAACGTCCTGACTTTC.

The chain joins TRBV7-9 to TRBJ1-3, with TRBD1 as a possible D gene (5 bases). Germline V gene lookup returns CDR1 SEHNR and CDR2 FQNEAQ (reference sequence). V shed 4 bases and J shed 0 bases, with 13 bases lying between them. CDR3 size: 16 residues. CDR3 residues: CASSSTGTFSGNTIYF. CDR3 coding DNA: TGTGCCAGCAGCTCGACCGGGACTTTCTCTGGAAACACCATATATTTT.

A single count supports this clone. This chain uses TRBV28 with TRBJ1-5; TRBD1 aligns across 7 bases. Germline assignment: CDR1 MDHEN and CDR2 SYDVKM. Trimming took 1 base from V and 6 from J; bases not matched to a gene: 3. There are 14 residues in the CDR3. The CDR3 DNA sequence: TGTGCCAGCAGTTTATTGACAGGGATTCAGCCCCAGCATTTT. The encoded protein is CASSLLTGIQPQHF.

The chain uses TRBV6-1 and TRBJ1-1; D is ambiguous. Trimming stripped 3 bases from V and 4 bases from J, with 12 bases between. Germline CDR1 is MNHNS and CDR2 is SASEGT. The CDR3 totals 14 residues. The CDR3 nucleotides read TGTGCCAGCAGTGACGAGTTTGATGGCACTGAAGCTTTCTTT. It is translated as CASSDEFDGTEAFF.

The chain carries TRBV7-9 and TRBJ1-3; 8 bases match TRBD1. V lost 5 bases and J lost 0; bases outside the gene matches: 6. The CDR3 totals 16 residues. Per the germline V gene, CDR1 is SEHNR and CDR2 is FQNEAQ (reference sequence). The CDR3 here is CASSTGQAFSGNTIYF. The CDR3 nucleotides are TGTGCCAGCAGCACGGGACAGGCCTTCTCTGGAAACACCATATATTTT.

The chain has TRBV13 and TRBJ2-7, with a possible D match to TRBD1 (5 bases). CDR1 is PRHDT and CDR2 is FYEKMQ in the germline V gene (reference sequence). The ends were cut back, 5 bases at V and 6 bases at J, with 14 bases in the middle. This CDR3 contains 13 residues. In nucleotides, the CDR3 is TGTGCCAGCAGCGCCATTGACAGAGGCGAGCAGTACTTC. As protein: CASSAIDRGEQYF.

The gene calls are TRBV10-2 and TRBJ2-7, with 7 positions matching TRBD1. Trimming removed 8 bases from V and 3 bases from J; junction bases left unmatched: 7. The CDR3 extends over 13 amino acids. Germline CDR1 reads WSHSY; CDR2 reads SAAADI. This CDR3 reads CASGTNRGYEQYF. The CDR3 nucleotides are TGCGCCAGCGGTACGAACAGGGGCTACGAGCAGTACTTC.

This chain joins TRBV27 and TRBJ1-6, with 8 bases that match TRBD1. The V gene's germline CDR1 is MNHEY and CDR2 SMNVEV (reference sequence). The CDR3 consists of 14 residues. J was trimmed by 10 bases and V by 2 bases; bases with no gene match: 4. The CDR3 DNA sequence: TGTGCCAGCAGTTTAAAAACAGGGGGATCACCCCTCCACTTT. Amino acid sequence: CASSLKTGGSPLHF.